The clone carrying this TCR beta chain turned up a few times. The CDR3 sequence is 15 residues long. Germline CDR1 is SGHVS and CDR2 is FQNEAQ. V lost 5 bases and J 3 bases, leaving 11 bases between the germline ends. These data are taken from a study of beta chain features in type 1 diabetes. Investigators reverse transcribed all isolated RNA, so they sequenced expressed TCRB transcripts. The assay was immunoSEQ multiplex PCR, and TCRdb's table has in-frame clones only and misses some. The sample has 300,000 or so clones, around 8% seen once. This clonotype was obtained from a woman aged 18 to 35 in good health. Sequenced: central memory CD4+ T cells from blood. The genes are TRBV7-8 and TRBJ2-6; no reliable D call. The CDR3 nucleotides read TGTGCCAGCAGCGGATACTCCAGTGGGGCCAACGTCCTGACTTTC. Translating it yields CASSGYSSGANVLTF.